These T cell receptor beta chains were read from a single sample in a study of T cells in Graves' hyperthyroidism and ophthalmopathy. MiXCR, applied by TCRdb to the multiplex PCR reads, yields one record per CDR3 protein. This table holds some 92,000 distinct CDR3 sequences, approximately 42% found once. Sequences were obtained from peripheral blood or thyroid tissue (not recorded which). Source of these receptors: a woman in her 30s with Graves' hyperthyroidism. The CDR3 runs from the conserved cysteine through the conserved F or W. Each record gives: J gene, V gene, clone size, D gene, CDR3 DNA, CDR3 protein. The D gene is left open where the match is weak. Size values are once, few and many counts, or a class for expanded clones, and some rows have none.

J gene: TRBJ2-5; V gene: TRBV27; clone size: NA; D gene: NA; CDR3 DNA: TGTGCCAGCACGGACCGGACGAGCTCAGGGTCCCAGTACTTC; CDR3 protein: CASTDRTSSGSQYF
J gene: TRBJ1-2; V gene: TRBV7-9; clone size: many; D gene: NA; CDR3 DNA: TGTGCCAGCAGCTTAGAGGGGCCATTTGACTATGGCTACACCTTC; CDR3 protein: CASSLEGPFDYGYTF
J gene: TRBJ1-1; V gene: TRBV4-1; clone size: many; D gene: NA; CDR3 DNA: TGCGCCAGCAGCCCGATAGGCCCGGAGAACACTGAAGCTTTCTTT; CDR3 protein: CASSPIGPENTEAFF
J gene: TRBJ1-2; V gene: TRBV2; clone size: many; D gene: TRBD1; CDR3 DNA: TGTGCCAGCAGTGAGGGGGACAGGGATCTAAACACCTTC; CDR3 protein: CASSEGDRDLNTF
J gene: TRBJ2-3; V gene: TRBV5-1; clone size: NA; D gene: NA; CDR3 DNA: TGCGCCAGCAGTTTTCTCTTCGGTCACGATACGCAGTATTTT; CDR3 protein: CASSFLFGHDTQYF
J gene: TRBJ2-7; V gene: TRBV2; clone size: NA; D gene: NA; CDR3 DNA: TGTGCCAGCACCCGGGACACGGACTCCTACGAGCAGCACTTC; CDR3 protein: CASTRDTDSYEQHF
J gene: TRBJ1-5; V gene: TRBV5-8; clone size: many; D gene: NA; CDR3 DNA: TGTGCCAGCAGCCACTTTTGGCCGGGGGATCAGCCCCAGCATTTT; CDR3 protein: CASSHFWPGDQPQHF
J gene: TRBJ1-1; V gene: TRBV12-3/TRBV12-4; clone size: many; D gene: NA; CDR3 DNA: TGTGCCAGCAACCCACGGACTTTGAACACTGAAGCTTTCTTT; CDR3 protein: CASNPRTLNTEAFF
J gene: TRBJ2-3; V gene: TRBV10-3; clone size: NA; D gene: TRBD2; CDR3 DNA: TGTGCCATCAGGGGGACTAGCCCCAGCACAGATACGCAGTATTTT; CDR3 protein: CAIRGTSPSTDTQYF
J gene: TRBJ1-6; V gene: TRBV5-2; clone size: NA; D gene: NA; CDR3 DNA: TGTGCCAGCAAGACAGGGGGAATCGCCTATAATTCACCCCTCCACTTT; CDR3 protein: CASKTGGIAYNSPLHF
J gene: TRBJ2-5; V gene: TRBV7-2; clone size: NA; D gene: TRBD2; CDR3 DNA: TGTGCCAGCAGCGGGACTAGCGGGACCCAAGAGACCCAGTACTTC; CDR3 protein: CASSGTSGTQETQYF
J gene: TRBJ2-7; V gene: TRBV5-5; clone size: many; D gene: NA; CDR3 DNA: TGTGCCATCAGCTTGTTGGGGGCGGAGTACTTC; CDR3 protein: CAISLLGAEYF
J gene: TRBJ1-4; V gene: TRBV2; clone size: NA; D gene: NA; CDR3 DNA: TGTGCCACCAGTGACCCTCGGGGCGGGAGTGAAAAACTGTTTTTT; CDR3 protein: CATSDPRGGSEKLFF
J gene: TRBJ1-2; V gene: TRBV7-9; clone size: many; D gene: NA; CDR3 DNA: TGTGCCAGCAGCCCTCCTACGGCTTTGCGGGACTATGGCTACACCTTC; CDR3 protein: CASSPPTALRDYGYTF
J gene: TRBJ2-6; V gene: TRBV11-2; clone size: NA; D gene: TRBD2; CDR3 DNA: TGTGCCAGCAGCTCACTAGCGGGGGCCAACGTCCTGACTTTC; CDR3 protein: CASSSLAGANVLTF
J gene: TRBJ2-7; V gene: TRBV6-5; clone size: many; D gene: NA; CDR3 DNA: TGTGCCAGCAGATACGGAGCCTTTGGGATTAGGAACGAGCAGTACTTC; CDR3 protein: CASRYGAFGIRNEQYF
J gene: TRBJ2-7; V gene: TRBV28; clone size: many; D gene: NA; CDR3 DNA: TGTGCCAGCCTAGGAGGGACACTAGACGAGCAGTACTTC; CDR3 protein: CASLGGTLDEQYF
J gene: TRBJ2-7; V gene: TRBV28; clone size: many; D gene: NA; CDR3 DNA: TGTGCCAGCAGTCCCTCCTTAGTAAACTACGAGCAGTACTTC; CDR3 protein: CASSPSLVNYEQYF
J gene: TRBJ2-5; V gene: TRBV27; clone size: many; D gene: TRBD1; CDR3 DNA: TGTGCCAGCAGTTTGCCAGGGGGAGAGACCCAGTACTTC; CDR3 protein: CASSLPGGETQYF
J gene: TRBJ2-6; V gene: TRBV9; clone size: many; D gene: NA; CDR3 DNA: TGTGCCAGCAGCGTATTTAGTGGGATTGGGGTCTCTGGGGCCAACGTCCTGACTTTC; CDR3 protein: CASSVFSGIGVSGANVLTF
J gene: TRBJ2-7; V gene: TRBV20-1; clone size: many; D gene: TRBD2; CDR3 DNA: TGCAGTGCCCCCAGGGAGGGGCTGAGGGGCCTCTACGAGCAGTACTTC; CDR3 protein: CSAPREGLRGLYEQYF
J gene: TRBJ1-2; V gene: TRBV12-3/TRBV12-4; clone size: NA; D gene: TRBD1; CDR3 DNA: TGTGCCAGCAGAAGGACAGGGACCTACTATGGCTACACCTTC; CDR3 protein: CASRRTGTYYGYTF
J gene: TRBJ1-5; V gene: TRBV12-3/TRBV12-4; clone size: NA; D gene: NA; CDR3 DNA: TGTGCCAGCAGTCCTAAGACAGGAACGAGGGGGCCCCAGCATTTT; CDR3 protein: CASSPKTGTRGPQHF
J gene: TRBJ1-2; V gene: TRBV28; clone size: many; D gene: NA; CDR3 DNA: TGTGCCATCAAGAGCATAGCTAACTATGGCTACACCTTC; CDR3 protein: CAIKSIANYGYTF
J gene: TRBJ1-3; V gene: TRBV20-1; clone size: NA; D gene: NA; CDR3 DNA: TGCAGTGCTAGAGGGACTAGCGGCGGGTGGGAGACCATATATTTT; CDR3 protein: CSARGTSGGWETIYF
J gene: TRBJ1-1; V gene: TRBV7-9; clone size: many; D gene: NA; CDR3 DNA: TGTGCCAGCTTGCCGGCAGGTCCGGCCGTGAACACTGAAGCTTTCTTT; CDR3 protein: CASLPAGPAVNTEAFF
J gene: TRBJ1-5; V gene: TRBV10-3; clone size: many; D gene: NA; CDR3 DNA: TGTGCCATCAGTGAGAGCCCACAGGGGCCCCAGCATTTT; CDR3 protein: CAISESPQGPQHF
J gene: TRBJ1-1; V gene: TRBV7-2; clone size: many; D gene: TRBD1; CDR3 DNA: TGTGCCAGCAGATACGTCCCGGGACAGGGTTTGAAAACTGAAGCTTTCTTT; CDR3 protein: CASRYVPGQGLKTEAFF
J gene: TRBJ2-6; V gene: TRBV5-1; clone size: NA; D gene: TRBD2; CDR3 DNA: TGCGCCAGCAGCTTGTCGGGCGGGAGCTCTGGGGCCAACGTCCTGACTTTC; CDR3 protein: CASSLSGGSSGANVLTF
J gene: TRBJ2-7; V gene: TRBV6-5; clone size: many; D gene: NA; CDR3 DNA: TGTGCCAGCAGTTTATTCGAGACCAAGGGGCACGAGCAGTACTTC; CDR3 protein: CASSLFETKGHEQYF
J gene: TRBJ1-3; V gene: TRBV2; clone size: NA; D gene: NA; CDR3 DNA: TGTGCCAGCAGTGACGGCCCCACAGCTACGAACACCATATATTTT; CDR3 protein: CASSDGPTATNTIYF